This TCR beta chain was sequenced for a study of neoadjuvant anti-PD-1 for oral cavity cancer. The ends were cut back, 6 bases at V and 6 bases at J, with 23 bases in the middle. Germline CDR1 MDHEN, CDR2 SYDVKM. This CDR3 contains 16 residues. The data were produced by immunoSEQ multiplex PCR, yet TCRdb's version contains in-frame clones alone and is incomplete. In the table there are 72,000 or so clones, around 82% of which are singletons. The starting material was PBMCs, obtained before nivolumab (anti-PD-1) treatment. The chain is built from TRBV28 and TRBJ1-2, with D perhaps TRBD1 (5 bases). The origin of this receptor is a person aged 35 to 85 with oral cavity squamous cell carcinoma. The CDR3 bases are TGTGCCAGCAGCCCCCTCGGTTATGGGGCATGGCATGGCTACACCTTC. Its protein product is CASSPLGYGAWHGYTF.